This T cell receptor (beta chain) was observed in a study of blood T cell repertoires in COVID-19. The assay was immunoSEQ multiplex PCR, and TCRdb's table has in-frame clones only and misses some. The repertoire holds 90,000 to 130,000 clones, with about two thirds as singletons. V lost 7 bases to trimming and J lost 1 base; unmatched junction nucleotides: 3. This CDR3 is 14 amino acids long. Germline-derived CDR1 and CDR2 are MNHEY and SVGAGI. This receptor was taken from a woman aged 40 to 55 with acute or convalescent COVID-19. This sequence joins TRBV6-5 and TRBJ2-1; 8 nucleotides match TRBD2. The sequencing sample was made of peripheral blood. DNA of the CDR3: TGTGCCAGCAAGGTAGCGGGGTCCTACAATGAGCAGTTCTTC. This sequence encodes CASKVAGSYNEQFF.